The clone carrying this T cell receptor (beta chain) was detected only a few times. No antigen is known for it. The individuals who served as donors were healthy Caucasians living in Russia, aged about 6 to 90. Each donor's blood draw was approximately 10 milliliters of peripheral blood. This entry comes from a study of blood T cells in healthy people across ages. Trimming stripped 5 bases from V and 3 bases from J, with 11 bases between. The CDR3 sequence is 14 residues long. The study, taken as a whole, reports: Both naive CD4+ cell counts and diversity were greater in long-lived donors than in aged donors.

The authors ran a second PCR of about 7 to 11 cycles using a sample-barcoded 5' primer and a J-beta primer mix. TCRdb reprocessed the 5' RACE reads via MiXCR and lists one record per CDR3 protein. This sample has 550,000 to 800,000 distinct CDR3 sequences, with approximately 31% found just once. Sequenced input: blood. This rearrangement joins TRBV12-3 or TRBV12-4 to TRBJ1-5, with D hard to call. The sequence derives from a woman older than 75 in good health. CDR3: CASSPRGPNQPQHF. The CDR3 DNA reads as TGTGCCAGCAGTCCCCGGGGTCCCAATCAGCCCCAGCATTTT.